The 26 T cell receptor beta chains reported below all come from one sample, sequenced in a study of a mutant IDH1 vaccine in newly diagnosed glioma. Their specific antigens are unknown. Sequencing was performed with immunoSEQ multiplex PCR; in TCRdb, only in-frame clones are kept and a portion is missing. The table records tens of thousands of clones, more than 85% of them present only once. The time point: week 5, during vaccination. Vaccination comprised doses that each held 300 ug of mutant IDH1 20-mer peptide, plus topical imiquimod. Sample: PBMCs, taken from a glioma patient whose treatment included an IDH1 peptide vaccine. The receptors were sampled from a woman between 45 and 60 years old with glioma.

The chain combines TRBV7-2 with TRBJ2-3, with D hard to call. Germline-derived CDR1 and CDR2 are SGHTA and FQGNSA. Trimming removed 1 base at V and 3 bases at J, with 2 bases between. This CDR3 is 12 amino acids long. CDR3 region: CASSLETDTQYF. In DNA, the CDR3 is TGTGCCAGCAGCTTAGAAACAGATACGCAGTATTTT.

The chain employs TRBV5-4 and TRBJ1-6; the D gene is possibly TRBD1 (6 bases). This CDR3 spans 16 amino acids. The germline V and J ends were trimmed by 0 bases and 7 bases, with 14 bases remaining between them. Germline V gene sequence: CDR1 SGHNT, CDR2 YYREEE (reference sequence). The CDR3 is CASSLGGGARNSPLHF. CDR3 DNA sequence: TGTGCCAGCAGCTTGGGGGGGGGCGCGAGGAATTCACCCCTCCACTTT.

This chain joins TRBV6-5 and TRBJ2-4; TRBD1 might be the D (5 bases). The V and J ends lost 2 bases and 2 bases respectively, with 10 bases between them. Germline assignment: CDR1 MNHEY and CDR2 SVGAGI. The CDR3 extends over 15 amino acids. The CDR3 region is CASSYSQGTKNIQYF. The DNA for the CDR3 is TGTGCCAGCAGTTACAGTCAGGGAACCAAAAACATTCAGTACTTC.

The rearrangement joins TRBV6-4 to TRBJ2-7, with a possible D match to TRBD1 (6 bases). The CDR3 sequence is 14 residues long. The V end lost 4 bases, the J end lost 4 bases, and 14 bases lay between the germline ends. Germline CDR1 is MRHNA and CDR2 is SNTAGT. CDR3 in amino acids: CASSGQGKVYEQYF. As DNA, the CDR3 is TGTGCCAGCAGTGGGCAGGGGAAGGTTTACGAGCAGTACTTC.

This sequence joins TRBV5-4 and TRBJ2-3, with D unclear. The CDR3 has 14 residues. In germline, CDR1 is SGHNT, CDR2 YYREEE (reference sequence). Deletions cut 1 base from V and 6 bases from J, with 12 bases between. CDR3 sequence (DNA): TGTGCCAGCAGCTTGACTGACCGAGCGGATACGCAGTATTTT. This gives the protein CASSLTDRADTQYF.

The chain uses TRBV7-9 and TRBJ1-2; D remains unclear. The CDR3 has 16 residues. Germline CDR1 and CDR2: SEHNR and FQNEAQ (reference sequence). V dropped 3 bases and J dropped 1 base, with 15 bases sitting between them. DNA for the CDR3: TGTGCCAGCAGCTTGGGTATAGAAGTTCTTAACTATGGCTACACCTTC. Its translation is CASSLGIEVLNYGYTF. The complete variable domain, with remaining parts taken from reference TRBV7-9 and TRBJ1-2, reads DTGVSQNPRHKITKRGQNVTFRCDPISEHNRLYWYRQTLGQGPEFLTYFQNEAQLEKSRLLSDRFSAERPKGSFSTLEIQRTEQGDSAMYLCASSLGIEVLNYGYTFGSGTRLTVV.

The CDR3 coding sequence is TGTGCCAGCAGTTCTAGAAGAAACCAGCATTTT. Translation gives CASSSRRNQHF. The V and J genes are TRBV28 and TRBJ1-5; no clear D. This CDR3 comprises 11 residues. V lost 4 bases and J lost 12, with 10 bases in between. In germline, CDR1 is MDHEN, CDR2 SYDVKM. The variable domain in full, completed from reference TRBV28 and TRBJ1-5, reads DVKVTQSSRYLVKRTGEKVFLECVQDMDHENMFWYRQDPGLGLRLIYFSYDVKMKEKGDIPEGYSVSREKKERFSLILESASTNQTSMYLCASSSRRNQHFGDGTRLSIL.

The chain links TRBV30 to TRBJ1-6; D uncertain. The CDR3 sequence is 16 residues long. CDR1 is GTSNPN and CDR2 is SVGIG in the germline V gene (reference sequence). Between the trimmed V and J ends, which lost 0 bases and 5 bases, there was a span of 14 bases. CDR3 loop: CAWSVFGHPHNSPLHF. CDR3 DNA: TGTGCCTGGAGTGTTTTCGGGCATCCCCATAATTCACCCCTCCACTTT.

V and J are TRBV7-6 and TRBJ1-6; D remains ambiguous. The germline V gene has CDR1 SGHVS and CDR2 FNYEAQ. The V end was cut by 5 bases, the J end by 9 bases, with 8 bases between. CDR3 length equals 12 residues. Written as DNA, the CDR3 is TGTGCCAGCAGCCCCGGTAGTTCACCCCTCCACTTT. Translated: CASSPGSSPLHF. The complete variable domain, with remaining parts taken from reference TRBV7-6 and TRBJ1-6, reads GAGVSQSPRYKVTKRGQDVALRCDPISGHVSLYWYRQALGQGPEFLTYFNYEAQQDKSGLPNDRFSAERPEGSISTLTIQRTEQRDSAMYRCASSPGSSPLHFGNGTRLTVT.

The chain joins TRBV12-5 to TRBJ2-3; 9 nucleotides agree with TRBD2. Unmatched junction bases numbered 5, after V lost 5 bases and J lost 5 bases. Germline CDR1 reads LGHNT; CDR2 reads FRNRAP. The CDR3 length is 14 residues. The CDR3 DNA follows: TGTGCTAGTGGTCTTAGCGGGGGAGGAGATACGCAGTATTTT. Protein: CASGLSGGGDTQYF.

The J gene is TRBJ2-2, the V gene TRBV18, with D possibly matching TRBD2 (5 bases). Deletions cut 0 bases from V and 5 bases from J, with 13 bases between. CDR1 KGHSH and CDR2 LQKENI come from the germline V gene. The CDR3 is 16 residues long. CDR3 amino acids: CASSPPTGRETGELFF. The CDR3, as DNA: TGTGCCAGCTCACCACCGACGGGTAGGGAGACCGGGGAGCTGTTTTTT. Full variable domain (missing parts from reference TRBV18 and TRBJ2-2): NAGVMQNPRHLVRRRGQEARLRCSPMKGHSHVYWYRQLPEEGLKFMVYLQKENIIDESGMPKERFSAEFPKEGPSILRIQQVVRGDSAAYFCASSPPTGRETGELFFGEGSRLTVL.

This sequence joins TRBV2 and TRBJ1-1; a weak D match, TRBD1 (5 bases). Germline CDR1 and CDR2: SNHLY and FYNNEI. V lost 7 bases and J lost 7, with 13 bases in between. The CDR3 has 12 residues. Here the CDR3 DNA reads TGTGCCAGCAAAGGGGACGCCTTTGAAGCTTTCTTT. It specifies CASKGDAFEAFF.

This clone was counted between two and nine times. The DNA for the CDR3 is TGCGCCAGCAGCTTGGAGCGGGAGACAGATACGCAGTATTTT. This gives the protein CASSLERETDTQYF. This sequence joins TRBV5-1 and TRBJ2-3, with 8 bases fitting TRBD2. CDR1 and CDR2 from the germline V gene are SGHRS and YFSETQ. J gave up 3 bases and V 0 bases, and 0 bases lay outside the gene matches. This CDR3 is 14 amino acids long.

This chain links TRBV2 with TRBJ2-7; TRBD2 aligns across 7 bases. The CDR3 spans 16 residues. CDR1 and CDR2 from the germline V gene are SNHLY and FYNNEI. Trimming removed 4 bases from V and 6 bases from J; junction bases left unmatched: 15. The CDR3 protein is CASSARSSGHVREQYF. CDR3 nucleotides: TGTGCCAGCAGTGCCCGGTCTAGCGGCCATGTGCGCGAGCAGTACTTC.

CDR3 residues: CASSPDSDEQYF. The CDR3 nucleotides read TGTGCCAGCAGCCCGGACAGTGACGAGCAGTACTTC. This rearrangement joins TRBV7-9 to TRBJ2-7; maybe TRBD1 (6 bases). CDR3 size: 12 residues. Germline V gives CDR1 SEHNR, CDR2 FQNEAQ (reference sequence). V lost 5 bases to trimming and J lost 5 bases, with 10 bases between them.

The V and J genes are TRBV6-5 and TRBJ2-7, with D possibly matching TRBD2 (5 bases). Germline CDR1 is MNHEY and CDR2 is SVGAGI. Deletions cut 5 bases from V and 0 bases from J, with 11 bases between. The CDR3 totals 14 residues. The chain's CDR3 is CASSREAGSYEQYF. The DNA for the CDR3 is TGTGCCAGCAGTCGGGAAGCCGGCTCCTACGAGCAGTACTTC.

This clone appeared a single time. The chain couples TRBV5-1 to TRBJ2-3, with 8 positions matching TRBD1. The CDR3 runs to 16 residues. Germline CDR1 reads SGHRS; CDR2 reads YFSETQ. J gave up 1 base and V 4 bases, and 8 bases lay outside the gene matches. The CDR3 bases are TGCGCCAGCAGCAGCACCGGGACAGGCGGCACAGATACGCAGTATTTT. Translated, it gives CASSSTGTGGTDTQYF.

The chain joins TRBV10-3 to TRBJ1-2, with D perhaps matching TRBD1 (6 bases). This CDR3 has 13 amino acids. Looked up from germline, CDR1 is ENHRY and CDR2 is SYGVKD. V gave up 3 bases and J gave up 2 bases, with 7 bases separating them. The CDR3 nucleotides read TGTGCCATCAGTGACCAGGGGAACTATGGCTACACCTTC. It yields the protein CAISDQGNYGYTF.

The chain uses TRBV6-6 and TRBJ1-1, with 8 bases fitting TRBD1. Trimming at V came to 2 bases and at J to 8 bases, leaving 7 bases not matched to a gene. Germline V gene sequence: CDR1 MNHNY, CDR2 SVGAGI (reference sequence). The CDR3 runs to 14 residues. The CDR3 sequence: CASSYNVRQGEAFF. The CDR3 DNA reads as TGTGCCAGCAGTTACAACGTACGACAGGGGGAAGCTTTCTTT.

The chain links TRBV5-7 to TRBJ1-5, with D perhaps TRBD1 (6 bases). TRBV5-7 counts as an open reading frame of uncertain function. The CDR3 is 18 amino acids. The V and J ends lost 0 bases and 3 bases respectively, with 19 bases between them. This CDR3 reads CASSLGAGEVRDNQPQHF. The CDR3 DNA reads TGTGCCAGCAGCTTGGGGGCAGGGGAGGTTAGGGACAATCAGCCCCAGCATTTT.

The V and J genes are TRBV28 and TRBJ1-2, with D tentatively TRBD1 (6 bases). The CDR3 totals 14 residues. Germline assignment: CDR1 MDHEN and CDR2 SYDVKM. V was pared by 8 bases and J by 8 bases, with 21 bases between. The CDR3 spells CASWGGTPTKGYTF. The CDR3 DNA follows: TGTGCCAGCTGGGGCGGGACACCCACAAAGGGCTACACCTTC.

CDR3 DNA sequence: TGTGCCAGCAGTTACTCCCTCCCGGGACAGGGTTGGGAGCAGTACTTC. Protein sequence: CASSYSLPGQGWEQYF. This rearrangement joins TRBV6-5 to TRBJ2-7; 9 positions agree with TRBD1. The germline V gene has CDR1 MNHEY and CDR2 SVGAGI. V was clipped by 0 bases and J by 7 bases; unmatched bases: 10. The CDR3 consists of 16 residues.

V gene TRBV13 combines with J gene TRBJ2-7; 7 bases align to TRBD2. The CDR3 spans 15 residues. In germline, CDR1 is PRHDT, CDR2 FYEKMQ (reference sequence). V shed 4 bases, J shed 5 bases, and the junction held 11 bases outside the gene matches. DNA of the CDR3: TGTGCCAGCAGCTCCAAAGCGGGGCCATGGGACGAGCAGTACTTC. Translating it yields CASSSKAGPWDEQYF.

CDR3 coding DNA: TGTGCCAGCAGTGAAGCGGGAGTATATACGCAGTATTTT. Encoded protein: CASSEAGVYTQYF. The chain uses TRBV6-1 and TRBJ2-3; D perhaps matches TRBD2 (5 bases). The CDR3 sequence is 13 residues long. Germline V gene data show CDR1 as MNHNS and CDR2 as SASEGT. Trimming left V 0 bases short and J 7 bases short, with 8 bases between.

The chain has TRBV5-4 and TRBJ2-5; 7 positions match TRBD1. With 3 bases clipped from V and 5 bases from J, the junction kept 4 bases outside the gene matches. From germline, CDR1 is SGHNT and CDR2 YYREEE (reference sequence). This CDR3 comprises 13 residues. In DNA, the CDR3 is TGTGCCAGCAGCTCGACAGGGCAGGAGACCCAGTACTTC. Its translation: CASSSTGQETQYF.

This chain joins TRBV5-6 and TRBJ2-5, with a weak D call TRBD1 (6 bases). The closer fit of TRBJ2-7 to the DNA end suggests the J call may be wrong. The CDR3 sequence is 18 residues long. CDR1 SGHDT and CDR2 YYEEEE come from the germline V gene. The CDR3 sequence: CASSFSPDSSPSAYEQYF. CDR3 bases: TGTGCCAGCAGCTTTTCACCGGACAGTTCCCCGTCCGCTTACGAGCAGTACTTC.